This T cell receptor (beta chain) was recorded in a study of T cell responses to AZD1222 COVID-19 vaccine. V was trimmed by 5 bases and J by 6 bases, leaving 19 bases between them. Germline V gene lookup returns CDR1 SGHNT and CDR2 YENEEA. The CDR3 is 15 amino acids. Only in-frame clones appear in the TCRdb table, and some are missing; sequencing was by immunoSEQ multiplex PCR. There are 30,000 to 35,000 clones in the sample; just over 85% occur only once, and 9.5% to 11% lies in the top ten. The chain couples TRBV11-3 to TRBJ1-1; tentatively, D is TRBD1 (5 bases). Source: peripheral blood, taken 28 days after the second AZD1222 dose. This sequence was found in an adult who received the AZD1222 COVID-19 vaccine. CDR3 nucleotide sequence: TGTGCCAGCAGCCCAGGGCGGGGTTCTTTCTCTGAAGCTTTCTTT. Its protein product is CASSPGRGSFSEAFF.